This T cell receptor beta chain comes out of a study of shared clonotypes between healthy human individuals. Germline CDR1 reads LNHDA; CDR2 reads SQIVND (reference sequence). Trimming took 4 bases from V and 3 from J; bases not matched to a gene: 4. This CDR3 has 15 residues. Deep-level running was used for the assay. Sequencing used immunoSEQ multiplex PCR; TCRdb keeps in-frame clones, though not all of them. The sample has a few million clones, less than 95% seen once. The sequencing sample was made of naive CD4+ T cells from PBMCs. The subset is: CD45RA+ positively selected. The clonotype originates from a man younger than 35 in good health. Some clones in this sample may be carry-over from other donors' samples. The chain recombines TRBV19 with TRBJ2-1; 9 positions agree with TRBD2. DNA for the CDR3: TGTGCCAGTAGTAAACCTAGCGGGGTCTACAATGAGCAGTTCTTC. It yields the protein CASSKPSGVYNEQFF. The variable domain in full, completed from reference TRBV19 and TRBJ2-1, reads DGGITQSPKYLFRKEGQNVTLSCEQNLNHDAMYWYRQDPGQGLRLIYYSQIVNDFQKGDIAEGYSVSREKKESFPLTVTSAQKNPTAFYLCASSKPSGVYNEQFFGPGTRLTVL.